This T cell receptor beta chain was observed in a study of blood T cell repertoires in COVID-19. V was clipped by 5 bases and J by 3 bases; unmatched bases: 5. Germline-derived CDR1 and CDR2 are MNHEY and SVGAGI. This CDR3 has 14 amino acids. Using immunoSEQ multiplex PCR, the repertoire was profiled, and TCRdb retains in-frame clones only, with some absent. The sample consists of roughly 130,000 clones, approximately 90% of them appearing once. Sequencing was done on a sample of peripheral blood. This receptor was identified in a man aged 35-49 years with acute or convalescent COVID-19. The J gene is TRBJ1-1, the V gene TRBV6-5; 8 nucleotides line up with TRBD1. The CDR3, as DNA: TGTGCCAGCAGTAATCAGGGGGCGTACACTGAAGCTTTCTTT. Amino acid sequence: CASSNQGAYTEAFF.